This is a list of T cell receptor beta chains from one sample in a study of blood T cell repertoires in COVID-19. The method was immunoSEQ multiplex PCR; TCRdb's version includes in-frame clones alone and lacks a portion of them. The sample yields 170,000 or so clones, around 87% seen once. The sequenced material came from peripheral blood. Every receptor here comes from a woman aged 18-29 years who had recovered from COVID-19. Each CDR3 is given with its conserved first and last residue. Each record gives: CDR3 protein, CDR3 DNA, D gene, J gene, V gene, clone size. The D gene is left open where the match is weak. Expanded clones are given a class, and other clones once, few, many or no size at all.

CDR3 protein: CASSLAGRAYNEQFF; CDR3 DNA: TGTGCCAGCAGCTTGGCCGGGAGGGCCTACAATGAGCAGTTCTTC; D gene: TRBD2; J gene: TRBJ2-1; V gene: TRBV5-4; clone size: NA
CDR3 protein: CASSLDMRATTNEKLFF; CDR3 DNA: TGTGCCAGCAGCTTAGATATGAGGGCGACAACTAATGAAAAACTGTTTTTT; D gene: NA; J gene: TRBJ1-4; V gene: TRBV7-8; clone size: once
CDR3 protein: CASSYDAALGQPQHF; CDR3 DNA: TGTGCCAGCAGTTACGATGCGGCGTTAGGACAGCCCCAGCATTTT; D gene: NA; J gene: TRBJ1-5; V gene: TRBV6-6; clone size: NA
CDR3 protein: CASSDVGSTDTQYF; CDR3 DNA: TGTGCCAGCAGCGATGTCGGTTCCACAGATACGCAGTATTTT; D gene: NA; J gene: TRBJ2-3; V gene: TRBV5-6; clone size: once
CDR3 protein: CASSLGQGNEKLFF; CDR3 DNA: TGTGCCAGCAGCTTAGGACAGGGGAATGAAAAACTGTTTTTT; D gene: TRBD1; J gene: TRBJ1-4; V gene: TRBV7-8; clone size: NA
CDR3 protein: CASSLVGSPGNYGYTF; CDR3 DNA: TGTGCCAGCAGCTTAGTCGGCAGTCCGGGGAACTATGGCTACACCTTC; D gene: NA; J gene: TRBJ1-2; V gene: TRBV7-9; clone size: NA
CDR3 protein: CASSLTAGATDTQYF; CDR3 DNA: TGTGCCAGCAGCTTAACGGCGGGAGCAACAGATACGCAGTATTTT; D gene: TRBD2; J gene: TRBJ2-3; V gene: TRBV7-2; clone size: once
CDR3 protein: CASSPGQMNTEAFF; CDR3 DNA: TGTGCCAGCTCACCCGGACAGATGAACACTGAAGCTTTCTTT; D gene: NA; J gene: TRBJ1-1; V gene: TRBV18; clone size: NA
CDR3 protein: CTSSPGLAGWSNEQYF; CDR3 DNA: TGCACCAGCAGCCCCGGACTAGCGGGGTGGTCCAACGAGCAGTACTTC; D gene: NA; J gene: TRBJ2-7; V gene: TRBV1; clone size: NA
CDR3 protein: CATSDSRTPWDEQYF; CDR3 DNA: TGTGCCACCAGTGATTCCAGGACACCCTGGGACGAGCAGTACTTC; D gene: NA; J gene: TRBJ2-7; V gene: TRBV24-1; clone size: NA
CDR3 protein: CAISESRDSLRNEQFF; CDR3 DNA: TGTGCCATCAGTGAGTCGAGGGACTCCCTTAGAAATGAGCAGTTCTTC; D gene: NA; J gene: TRBJ2-1; V gene: TRBV10-3; clone size: few
CDR3 protein: CSVEVGGDKIYGYTF; CDR3 DNA: TGCAGCGTTGAAGTAGGTGGGGACAAAATCTATGGCTACACCTTC; D gene: NA; J gene: TRBJ1-2; V gene: TRBV29-1; clone size: NA
CDR3 protein: CASSERGGTDTQYF; CDR3 DNA: TGTGCCAGCAGTGAGCGGGGGGGCACAGATACGCAGTATTTT; D gene: TRBD2; J gene: TRBJ2-3; V gene: TRBV6-4; clone size: few
CDR3 protein: CASSLDRAGNTIYF; CDR3 DNA: TGTGCCAGCAGCTTGGACAGGGCTGGAAACACCATATATTTT; D gene: NA; J gene: TRBJ1-3; V gene: TRBV5-4; clone size: few
CDR3 protein: CASSGSQGNLNTEAFF; CDR3 DNA: TGTGCCAGCAGCGGTTCACAGGGAAACCTGAACACTGAAGCTTTCTTT; D gene: NA; J gene: TRBJ1-1; V gene: TRBV5-6; clone size: NA
CDR3 protein: CASSLWLAGGSNEQFF; CDR3 DNA: TGTGCCAGCAGCTTATGGCTAGCGGGGGGCTCCAATGAGCAGTTCTTC; D gene: TRBD2; J gene: TRBJ2-1; V gene: TRBV7-3; clone size: NA
CDR3 protein: CASSLVIQPTDTQYF; CDR3 DNA: TGTGCCAGCAGCTTAGTAATACAGCCCACAGATACGCAGTATTTT; D gene: NA; J gene: TRBJ2-3; V gene: TRBV7-2; clone size: NA
CDR3 protein: CASSLAGGVYEQYF; CDR3 DNA: TGTGCCAGCAGCTTAGCGGGGGGGGTCTACGAGCAGTACTTC; D gene: TRBD2; J gene: TRBJ2-7; V gene: TRBV13; clone size: NA
CDR3 protein: CASSKVGYEAGELFF; CDR3 DNA: TGTGCCAGCAGCAAAGTTGGGTATGAGGCCGGGGAGCTGTTTTTT; D gene: NA; J gene: TRBJ2-2; V gene: TRBV21-1; clone size: NA
CDR3 protein: CASSVGWGSGGYEQYF; CDR3 DNA: TGTGCCAGCAGCGTAGGCTGGGGTAGCGGGGGCTACGAGCAGTACTTC; D gene: TRBD2; J gene: TRBJ2-7; V gene: TRBV9; clone size: NA
CDR3 protein: CAISEINNSPLHF; CDR3 DNA: TGTGCCATTTCGGAGATCAATAATTCACCCCTCCACTTT; D gene: NA; J gene: TRBJ1-6; V gene: TRBV7-9; clone size: NA
CDR3 protein: CASSLGLDGYTF; CDR3 DNA: TGTGCCAGTAGCCTTGGACTGGATGGCTACACCTTC; D gene: NA; J gene: TRBJ1-2; V gene: TRBV19; clone size: NA
CDR3 protein: CASSKGASGSNNEQFF; CDR3 DNA: TGTGCCAGCAGCAAAGGGGCTAGCGGGAGTAATAATGAGCAGTTCTTC; D gene: TRBD2; J gene: TRBJ2-1; V gene: TRBV7-3; clone size: NA
CDR3 protein: CASSLPGLTEAFF; CDR3 DNA: TGTGCCAGCAGCTTACCGGGACTCACTGAAGCTTTCTTT; D gene: NA; J gene: TRBJ1-1; V gene: TRBV7-2; clone size: NA
CDR3 protein: CATSRGTGANQPQHF; CDR3 DNA: TGTGCCACCAGCAGAGGAACAGGGGCCAATCAGCCCCAGCATTTT; D gene: TRBD1; J gene: TRBJ1-5; V gene: TRBV15; clone size: NA
CDR3 protein: CASSEASGATYGYTF; CDR3 DNA: TGTGCCAGCAGTGAAGCGTCAGGGGCCACCTATGGCTACACCTTC; D gene: NA; J gene: TRBJ1-2; V gene: TRBV2; clone size: NA
CDR3 protein: CASSYSRGDLLEQYF; CDR3 DNA: TGTGCCAGCAGTTACTCGCGGGGGGACCTGCTCGAGCAGTACTTC; D gene: TRBD2; J gene: TRBJ2-7; V gene: TRBV6-5; clone size: NA
CDR3 protein: CASSPRTGVGGYEQYF; CDR3 DNA: TGTGCCAGCAGCCCACGAACAGGGGTTGGGGGATACGAGCAGTACTTC; D gene: TRBD1; J gene: TRBJ2-7; V gene: TRBV5-4; clone size: few
CDR3 protein: CASSLLAGDTTGELFF; CDR3 DNA: TGCGCCAGCAGCTTGCTAGCGGGGGACACCACCGGGGAGCTGTTTTTT; D gene: TRBD2; J gene: TRBJ2-2; V gene: TRBV5-1; clone size: NA